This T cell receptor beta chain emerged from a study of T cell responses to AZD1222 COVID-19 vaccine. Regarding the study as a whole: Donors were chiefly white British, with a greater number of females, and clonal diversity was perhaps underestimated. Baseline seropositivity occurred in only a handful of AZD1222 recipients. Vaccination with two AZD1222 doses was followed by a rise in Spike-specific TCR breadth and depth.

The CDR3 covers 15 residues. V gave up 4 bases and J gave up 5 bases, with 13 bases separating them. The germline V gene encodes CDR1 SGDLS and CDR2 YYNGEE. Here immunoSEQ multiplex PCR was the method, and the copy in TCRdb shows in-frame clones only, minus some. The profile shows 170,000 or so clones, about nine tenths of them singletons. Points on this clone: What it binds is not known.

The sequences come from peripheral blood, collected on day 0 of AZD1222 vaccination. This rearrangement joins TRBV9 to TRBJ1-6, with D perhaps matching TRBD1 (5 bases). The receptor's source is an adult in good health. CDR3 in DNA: TGTGCCAGCAGCCCTTACGACAGAAATAATTCACCCCTCCACTTT. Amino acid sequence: CASSPYDRNNSPLHF.